This T cell receptor (beta chain) was captured in a study of blood T cells in healthy people across ages. In its sample, this clonotype was seen once. The junction does not match germline at one end; this may be a read error. Primers used in a second PCR of roughly 6 to 11 cycles were a sample-barcoded 5' primer and a J-beta primer mix. TCRdb reprocessed the 5' RACE reads via MiXCR and lists one record per CDR3 protein. Of over a million distinct CDR3 sequences listed, around 55% are singletons. The CDR3 length is 16 residues. Germline loops: CDR1 MDHEN, CDR2 SYDVKM. The TCR originated in a man aged 18 to 29 in good health. Sequenced: blood. V usage is TRBV28 and J usage is TRBJ2-1; 9 bases fit TRBD1. CDR3 DNA sequence: TGTGCCGGCAGTTTAGGCGGGACAGGGTCCTACAATGAGCAGTTCTTC. It translates to CAGSLGGTGSYNEQFF.